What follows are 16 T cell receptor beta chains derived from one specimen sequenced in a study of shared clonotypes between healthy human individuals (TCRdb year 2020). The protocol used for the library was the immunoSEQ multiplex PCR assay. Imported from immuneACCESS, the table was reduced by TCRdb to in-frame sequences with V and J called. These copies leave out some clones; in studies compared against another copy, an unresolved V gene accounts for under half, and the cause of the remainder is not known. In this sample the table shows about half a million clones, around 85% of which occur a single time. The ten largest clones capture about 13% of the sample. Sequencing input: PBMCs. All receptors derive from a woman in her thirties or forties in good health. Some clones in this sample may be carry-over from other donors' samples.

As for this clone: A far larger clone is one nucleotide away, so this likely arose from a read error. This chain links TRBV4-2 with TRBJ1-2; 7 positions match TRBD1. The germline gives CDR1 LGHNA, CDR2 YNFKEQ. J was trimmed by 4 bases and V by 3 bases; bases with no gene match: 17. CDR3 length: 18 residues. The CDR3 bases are TGTGCCAGCAGCCACGCCACCCCTGACAGGGTTACTGGCTATGGCTACACCTTC. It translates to CASSHATPDRVTGYGYTF.

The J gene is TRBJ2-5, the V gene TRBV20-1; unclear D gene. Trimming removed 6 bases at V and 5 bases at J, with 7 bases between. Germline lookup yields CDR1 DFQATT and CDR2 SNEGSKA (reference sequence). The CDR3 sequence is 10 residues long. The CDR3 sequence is CSAIGETQYF. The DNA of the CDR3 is TGCAGTGCGATTGGGGAGACCCAGTACTTC.

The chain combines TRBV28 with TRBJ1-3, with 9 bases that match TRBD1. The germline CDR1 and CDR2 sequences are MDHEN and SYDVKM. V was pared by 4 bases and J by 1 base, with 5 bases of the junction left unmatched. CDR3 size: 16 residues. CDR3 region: CASSSPGQGSGNTIYF. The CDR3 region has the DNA TGTGCCAGCAGTTCCCCCGGACAGGGGTCTGGAAACACCATATATTTT.

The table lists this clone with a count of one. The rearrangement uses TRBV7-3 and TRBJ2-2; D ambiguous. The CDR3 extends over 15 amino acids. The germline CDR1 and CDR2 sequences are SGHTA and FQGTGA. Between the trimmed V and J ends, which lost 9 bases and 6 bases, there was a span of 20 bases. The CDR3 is CARLRPPVRAGELFF. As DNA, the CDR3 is TGTGCCAGACTTCGTCCTCCGGTTCGCGCCGGGGAGCTGTTTTTT.

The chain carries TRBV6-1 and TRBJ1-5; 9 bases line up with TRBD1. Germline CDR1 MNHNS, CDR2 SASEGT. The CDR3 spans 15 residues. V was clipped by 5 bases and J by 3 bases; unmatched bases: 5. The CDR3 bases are TGTGCCAGCAGTCTGGGACAGGGAGCCAATCAGCCCCAGCATTTT. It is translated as CASSLGQGANQPQHF.

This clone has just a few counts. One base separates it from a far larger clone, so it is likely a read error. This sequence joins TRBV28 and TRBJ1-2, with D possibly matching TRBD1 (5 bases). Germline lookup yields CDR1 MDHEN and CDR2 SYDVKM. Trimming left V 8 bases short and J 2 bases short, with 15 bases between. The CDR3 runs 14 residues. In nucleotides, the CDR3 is TGTGCCAGCTATTCCGGGGCGCCGAACTATGGCTACACCTTC. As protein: CASYSGAPNYGYTF.

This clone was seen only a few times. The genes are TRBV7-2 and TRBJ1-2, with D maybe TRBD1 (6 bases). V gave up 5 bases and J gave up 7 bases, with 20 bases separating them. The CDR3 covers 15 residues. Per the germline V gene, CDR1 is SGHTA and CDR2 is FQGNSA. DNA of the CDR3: TGTGCCAGCAGCCCAAACCCCACAGGGAGTGGTGGCTACACCTTC. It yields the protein CASSPNPTGSGGYTF. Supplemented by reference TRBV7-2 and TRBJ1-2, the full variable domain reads GAGVSQSPSNKVTEKGKDVELRCDPISGHTALYWYRQSLGQGLEFLIYFQGNSAPDKSGLPSDRFSAERTGGSVSTLTIQRTQQEDSAVYLCASSPNPTGSGGYTFGSGTRLTVV.

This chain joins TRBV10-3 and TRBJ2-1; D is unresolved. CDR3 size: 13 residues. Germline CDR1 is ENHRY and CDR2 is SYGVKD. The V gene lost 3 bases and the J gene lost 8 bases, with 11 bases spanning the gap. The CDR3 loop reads CAISDSDNYEQFF. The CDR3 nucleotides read TGTGCCATCAGTGATTCCGACAACTATGAGCAGTTCTTC.

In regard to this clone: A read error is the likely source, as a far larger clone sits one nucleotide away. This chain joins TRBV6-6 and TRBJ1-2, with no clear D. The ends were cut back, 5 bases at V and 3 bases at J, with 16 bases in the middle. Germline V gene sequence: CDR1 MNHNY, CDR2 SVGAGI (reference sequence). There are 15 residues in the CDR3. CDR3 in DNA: TGTGCCAGCAGTCCAAGCCCCACAGTGCACTATGGCTACACCTTC. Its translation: CASSPSPTVHYGYTF.

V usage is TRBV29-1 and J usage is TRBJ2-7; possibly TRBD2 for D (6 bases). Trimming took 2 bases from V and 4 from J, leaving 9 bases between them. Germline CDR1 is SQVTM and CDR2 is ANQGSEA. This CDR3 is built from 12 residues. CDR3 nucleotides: TGCAGCGTTGAAACGGGAGCTTACGAGCAGTACTTC. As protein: CSVETGAYEQYF.

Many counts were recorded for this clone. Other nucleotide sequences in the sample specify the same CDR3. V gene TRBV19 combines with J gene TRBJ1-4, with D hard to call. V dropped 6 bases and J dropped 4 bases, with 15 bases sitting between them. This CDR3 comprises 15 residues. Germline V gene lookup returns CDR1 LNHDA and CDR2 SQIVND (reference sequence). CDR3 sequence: CASRRMAGGNEKLFF. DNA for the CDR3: TGTGCCAGTAGACGGATGGCCGGCGGTAATGAAAAACTGTTTTTT.

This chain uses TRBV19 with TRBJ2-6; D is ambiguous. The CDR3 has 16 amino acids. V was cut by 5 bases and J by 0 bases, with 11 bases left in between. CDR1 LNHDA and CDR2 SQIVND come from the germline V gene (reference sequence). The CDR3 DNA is TGTGCCAGTAGTTCCCTGACCGTCTCTGGGGCCAACGTCCTGACTTTC. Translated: CASSSLTVSGANVLTF.

The chain's CDR3 is CASSLQGQRNTGELFF. The CDR3 DNA follows: TGTGCCAGCAGCTTACAAGGGCAACGGAACACCGGGGAGCTGTTTTTT. This sequence joins TRBV7-8 and TRBJ2-2; D is uncertain. This CDR3 comprises 16 residues. The germline gives CDR1 SGHVS, CDR2 FQNEAQ. The germline V and J ends were trimmed by 2 bases and 1 base, with 11 bases remaining between them.

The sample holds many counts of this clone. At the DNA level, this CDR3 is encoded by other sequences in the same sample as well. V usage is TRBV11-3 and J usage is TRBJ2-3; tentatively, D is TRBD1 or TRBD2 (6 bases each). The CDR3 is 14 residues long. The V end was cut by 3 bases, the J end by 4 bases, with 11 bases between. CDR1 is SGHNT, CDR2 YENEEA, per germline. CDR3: CASSFGGGSDTQYF. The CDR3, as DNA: TGTGCCAGCAGCTTCGGGGGCGGATCAGATACGCAGTATTTT.

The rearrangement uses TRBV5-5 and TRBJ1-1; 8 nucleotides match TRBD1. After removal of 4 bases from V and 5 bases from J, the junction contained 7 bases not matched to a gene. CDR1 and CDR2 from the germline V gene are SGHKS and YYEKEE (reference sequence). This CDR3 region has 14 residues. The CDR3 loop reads CASSPRTGRTEAFF. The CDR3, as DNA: TGTGCCAGCAGCCCCCGGACAGGGAGAACTGAAGCTTTCTTT.

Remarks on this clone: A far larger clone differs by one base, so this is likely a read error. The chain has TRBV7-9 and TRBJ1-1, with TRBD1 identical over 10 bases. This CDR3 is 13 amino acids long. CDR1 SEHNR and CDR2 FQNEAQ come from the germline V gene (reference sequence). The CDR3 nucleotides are TGTGCCAACAGCTTAGAGACAGGGGGCGAAGCTTTCTTT. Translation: CANSLETGGEAFF.